The next 4 T cell receptor beta chains were all read from a single sample in a study of blood T cell repertoires in COVID-19 (TCRdb year 2020). Receptors were amplified or captured by the immunoSEQ multiplex PCR assay. TCRdb limited this immuneACCESS table to in-frame rearrangements with V and J called. A share of clones is missing; checked studies link under half to unresolved V genes, and the rest is unexplained. The sample contains over 140,000 clones, over 60% of them found a single time. The ten top clones hold 3.5% to 5% of the sample. Sequencing used peripheral blood. These receptors came from a woman aged 80 or over with active or convalescent COVID-19.

The V gene is TRBV11-3, the J gene TRBJ2-1; 9 bases map to TRBD1. Per germline, CDR1 SGHNT and CDR2 YENEEA. Unmatched junction bases numbered 7, after V lost 5 bases and J lost 8 bases. There are 14 residues in the CDR3. CDR3 loop: CASSRDRAVDEQFF. The CDR3 nucleotides are TGTGCCAGCAGCCGGGACAGGGCGGTCGATGAGCAGTTCTTC. The variable domain in full, with the rest retrieved from reference TRBV11-3 and TRBJ2-1, is EAGVVQSPRYKIIEKKQPVAFWCNPISGHNTLYWYLQNLGQGPELLIRYENEEAVDDSQLPKDRFSAERLKGVDSTLKIQPAELGDSAVYLCASSRDRAVDEQFFGPGTRLTVL.

This clone was recorded only once. The chain uses TRBV7-2 and TRBJ2-3; 12 positions agree with TRBD2. J lost 6 bases, V lost 5 bases, and 9 bases had no gene match. The germline V gene encodes CDR1 SGHTA and CDR2 FQGNSA. CDR3 length equals 16 residues. The CDR3, as DNA: TGTGCCAGCAGCCCCCGGACTAGCGGGGTAACTGATACGCAGTATTTT. Its protein is CASSPRTSGVTDTQYF.

The chain links TRBV19 to TRBJ2-3; no clear D. Germline CDR1 and CDR2: LNHDA and SQIVND (reference sequence). The CDR3 spans 14 residues. V lost 6 bases, J lost 0 bases, and 10 bases lay in between. This chain's CDR3 is CASRPLSSTDTQYF. The CDR3, as DNA: TGTGCCAGTAGGCCCCTGAGTAGCACAGATACGCAGTATTTT.

There are many counts of this clone. CDR3 residues: CASSYPYQRTVTEAFF. The CDR3, as DNA: TGTGCCAGCAGTTACCCATACCAGCGGACGGTCACCGAAGCTTTCTTT. The chain couples TRBV6-6 to TRBJ1-1; no clear D gene. This CDR3 spans 16 amino acids. V was shortened by 2 bases and J by 8 bases, with 21 bases between the two germline ends. The germline V gene encodes CDR1 MNHNY and CDR2 SVGAGI (reference sequence).